This entry lists 2 T cell receptor beta chains sequenced from one sample in a study of T cell repertoires in cytomegalovirus infection. Their recognized antigens are unknown. TCRdb analysed the reads with MiXCR anew, one entry per CDR3 protein. The sample has around 200,000 distinct CDR3 sequences, around two fifths seen once. The source material was CD8+ T cells from cultured PBMCs, sampled from culture after CMV antigen stimulation. The source is a human donor in good health (CMV status not recorded). Some clones in this sample may be carry-over from other donors' samples.

The chain couples TRBV13 to TRBJ2-7; 11 nucleotides match TRBD2. The CDR3 is 17 amino acids. CDR1 PRHDT and CDR2 FYEKMQ come from the germline V gene (reference sequence). The ends lost 0 bases at V and 4 bases at J; junction bases unmatched: 8. The CDR3 sequence: CASSLGLRSSGRYEQYF. Written as DNA, the CDR3 is TGTGCCAGCAGCTTAGGCCTGAGGTCTAGCGGGAGGTACGAGCAGTACTTC.

This sequence joins TRBV6-6 and TRBJ2-1; D assignment may be TRBD1 or TRBD2 (5 bases each). The V gene's germline CDR1 is MNHNY and CDR2 SVGAGI (reference sequence). V was clipped by 7 bases and J by 10 bases, with 17 bases between them. The CDR3 length is 13 residues. The CDR3 region is CASIWDGSGEQFF. The DNA for the CDR3 is TGTGCCAGCATCTGGGACGGTTCAGGGGAGCAGTTCTTC.